This T cell receptor (beta chain) was captured by sequencing in a study of cytomegalovirus exposure and HLA in healthy donors (TCRdb year 2017). Turning to the overall study: An earlier analysis of about 530 of the donors reported around 280 Gb of sequence data and around 110 million unique TCR beta sequences obtained from some 170 million T cells. Of the 300 to 400 genotyped donors, 81% fell in the genetic ancestry cluster associated with self-reported Caucasian donors. Rather than drawing on any new phenotypic data, the later analysis identified candidate immune exposures from TCR beta sequences and the way those sequences occurred across donors. High-throughput TCR immunosequencing, statistical association of individual TCRs with disease status, and machine learning were combined to predict cytomegalovirus infection status. The study used immunosequencing to profile the T cell repertoires of more than 650 subjects and linked those repertoires to cytomegalovirus serostatus. Roughly 300 gigabases of sequencing data and about 92 million unique TCR sequences made up an early release that covered several hundred HLA-typed donors. Donor age, sex, ethnicity and CMV serostatus were compiled alongside the repertoire data. To study patterns of TCR occurrence, a later analysis re-analyzed previously published TCR beta repertoires from just over 650 donors and added high-resolution HLA genotyping. Every repertoire in the discovery cohort had been generated on one and the same sequencing platform. The study aimed to test whether signatures of past pathogen exposure could be identified by cataloging public T cell receptors. HLA typing included class I and class II loci at four-digit resolution. Along with the approximately 670-subject first cohort, a separate validation cohort of over a hundred different subjects was used. Roughly 5 DR-DQ haplotypes were handled as single units for association and clustering, since linkage in the cohort was strong. Among roughly 400 genotyped donors of the cohort, an average of approximately 230,000 unique TCR beta nucleotide sequences were sequenced per donor, 15% to 20% of them non-productive. In an earlier analysis of about 590 of the donors, high-throughput TCR beta sequencing was used to judge whether each TCR beta V gene segment behaved as functional or pseudogenic. Typing coverage differed by locus: A, B, C, DRB1 and DQB1 were typed in roughly 629-630 donors, DQA1 in about 500, DPA1 in around 580, and DPB1 in about 450. In a later genetic analysis, genome-wide SNP genotypes for about three fifths of the roughly 670 donors were used, and that subset was treated as a discovery cohort. Results and caveats for the whole study, not just this receptor: Immune exposure information for the cohort was limited to CMV serostatus. Strong co-occurrence of HLA alleles, especially DR and DQ, made assigning TCR associations to individual alleles difficult. A further reported finding was that TCR beta sequences accurately predicted the HLA-A and HLA-B alleles for most subjects in the first cohort. A later genetic analysis associated a missense DCLRE1C variant with V-gene and J-gene trimming of TCR beta chains, and an independent cohort replicated the association. While some public TCRs were present in many individuals, most TCR sequences turned up only very rarely across donors. In this cohort, only TCR beta chains were sequenced, and detectable features were limited by the absence of alpha or paired-chain data. In a later analysis, HLA-associated TCR beta chains were found to be more clonally expanded and to have lower generation probabilities than equally common non-associated chains. Because some donors lacked HLA typing at each locus, the association tests relied only on the typed subset. The authors suggested that the approach could potentially be generalized to other disease states and immunological phenotypes. In a later analysis, TCR association rates were found to vary across HLA loci, with the most associated TCRs seen for DRB1 alleles and the fewest for HLA-C alleles. According to a later genetic analysis, donors in an Asian-associated ancestry cluster had fewer N-insertions in productive TCRs than the roughly 670-donor mean. Linkage disequilibrium might explain the correlated functional status among segregating V segments, but an unknown experimental factor could not be ruled out. According to a later analysis, parvovirus B19, influenza, CMV and Epstein-Barr virus appeared linked to several top co-occurrence clusters. Specific HLA alleles were associated with 16,951 TCR beta sequences at a false discovery rate of 0.05 in a later analysis. Sequencing depth was assumed to be roughly uniform across donors in the presence/absence analyses, though that assumption may not hold. Cytomegalovirus status was reported to be diagnosed by the classifier with high specificity and sensitivity in both the original and validation cohorts. Broadly in line with IMGT annotations, most TCR beta V segments showed up in productive rearrangements about 87% or about 30% of the time in an earlier analysis of several hundred of the donors. The earlier analysis of 587 of the donors excluded approximately 17 rarely observed V segments, including chromosome 9 orphons, because counts were too low. In a later analysis, most CMV-associated TCR beta chains were found to appear HLA-restricted, with HLA associations seemingly driven largely by CMV exposure. The study listed 164 TCR beta chains as associated with cytomegalovirus. A cluster of highly shared sequence variants was judged likely to represent a technical artifact of the sequencing pipeline. Three of the identified cytomegalovirus-associated TCR beta chains were confirmed in vitro to be specific for cytomegalovirus antigens. The 87-base-pair reads could not distinguish some IMGT-functional V segments, including TRBV6-2 and TRBV6-3, so those segments were excluded.

The library was generated by the immunoSEQ multiplex PCR assay. The multiplex PCR relied on a mix of 60 forward primers for TCR Vbeta segments and 13 reverse primers for TCR Jbeta segments. A multiplex PCR assay on genomic DNA amplified the CDR3 region of rearranged TCR beta genes. Amplified TCR beta libraries were sequenced as 87-base-pair reads on the Illumina HiSeq System. The original methods were these. In a later analysis, 80 million or so unique TCR beta chains were counted across the approximately 640 repertoires, and about 10 million of these chains were shared by at least two donors. Raw reads were error-corrected and collapsed into unique sequences with a nearest-neighbor algorithm that merged closely related sequences to remove PCR and sequencing errors. To assign V, D and J gene segments, CDR3 sequences were aligned to IMGT reference sequences. Each retained sequence needed at least a six-nucleotide match to both a V gene segment and a J gene segment. A rearrangement counted as productive if the CDR3 had no stop codons and remained in frame with V and J, and every other rearrangement counted as non-productive. Following IMGT convention, CDR3 was defined as the stretch from the second conserved V-encoded cysteine to the conserved J-encoded phenylalanine. The earlier analysis of a few hundred of the donors excluded sequences that lacked an unambiguous match to a single V gene segment. An earlier analysis of several hundred of the donors called V segments functional above 56.7% productive rearrangements and segregating when the between-donor standard deviation exceeded 5%. To diagnose cytomegalovirus status from the catalog of TCR beta chain sequences, a statistical classification framework was built. In a later analysis, V and J genes were assigned by comparing TCR nucleotide sequences against IMGT/GENE-DB human TR gene sequences. The TCRdist pipeline was used in a later analysis to assign CDR3 sequences and most-parsimonious VDJ recombination scenarios. A later analysis defined each TCR beta chain by its CDR3 amino acid sequence plus V-gene family, and excluded reads lacking a unique V-gene family. A later analysis removed 592 highly shared, low-generation-probability nucleotide sequences to deal with suspected cross-contamination and a sequencing artifact. A later analysis calculated a clonal expansion index for each public chain from normalized within-repertoire ranks of inferred template counts. Generation probabilities in a later analysis came from a VDJ recombination model fitted to out-of-frame rearrangements, and those results were checked against IGoR. In a later analysis, hypergeometric tests were used to score TCR-TCR, TCR-HLA and TCR-CMV co-occurrence, with a repertoire-size bias correction applied to TCR pairs. To estimate false discovery rates, a later analysis permuted the HLA or CMV assignments 20 times. In a later analysis, co-occurring TCRs were grouped using DBSCAN, with TCRdist sequence similarity added in when clustering inside HLA-allele-positive subsets. For co-occurrence clustering, repertoires with fewer than 30,000 or more than 120,000 public chains were excluded, along with four or five repertoires with anomalous nucleotide sharing. TCRdb limited this immuneACCESS table to in-frame rearrangements with V and J called. A share of clones is missing; checked studies link under half to unresolved V genes, and the rest is unexplained. V and J calls and clone size come straight from that table; D and trimming were deduced from the DNA. The sample yields around 180,000 clones; 84% were counted once. Around 5% of the sample is in the top ten clones.

V sheds 3 bases and J sheds 0 bases, leaving 11 bases between their ends. From the germline V gene, CDR1 is MNHEY and CDR2 is SVGAGI. CDR3 length: 15 amino acids, cysteine to phenylalanine. Solely the CDR3 DNA is kept, with 45 bases framed from the first base. This clone was counted a few times. Its antigen remains unidentified. No clone much larger than this one lies a single base away; base qualities are absent. In total, roughly 670 healthy bone marrow donors made up the cohort. At the time of sampling, every cohort member was nominally healthy, though immune exposures that went unrecorded were likely present. The donor tested CMV seropositive, placing the donor among the approximately 290 seropositive members of the cohort. A peripheral blood sample was collected from each donor, and TCR beta sequencing was performed on peripheral blood mononuclear cells. Genomic DNA extraction from the blood cell samples was performed with the Qiagen DNeasy Blood Extraction Kit.

The sequence came from a girl aged 5 to 17 in good health and CMV-seropositive. Rearrangement joined TRBV6-5 to TRBJ1-1; a weak D assignment points to TRBD1 (6 bases agree). Sequenced material: PBMCs. In nucleotide form, the sequence is TGTGCCAGCAGTTATAGGGGGGGTTTGAACACTGAAGCTTTCTTT. It specifies CASSYRGGLNTEAFF.